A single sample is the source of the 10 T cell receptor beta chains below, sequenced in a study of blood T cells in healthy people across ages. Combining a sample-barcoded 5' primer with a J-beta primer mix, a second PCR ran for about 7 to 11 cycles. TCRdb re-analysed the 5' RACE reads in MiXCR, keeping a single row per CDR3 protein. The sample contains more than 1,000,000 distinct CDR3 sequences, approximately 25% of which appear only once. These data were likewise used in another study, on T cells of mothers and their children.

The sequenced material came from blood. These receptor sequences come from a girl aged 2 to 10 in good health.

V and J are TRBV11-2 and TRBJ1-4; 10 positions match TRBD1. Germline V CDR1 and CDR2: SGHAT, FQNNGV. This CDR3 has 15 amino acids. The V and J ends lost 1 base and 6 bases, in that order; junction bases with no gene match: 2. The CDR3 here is CASSLGDRGHEKLFF. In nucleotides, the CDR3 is TGTGCCAGCAGCTTAGGGGACAGGGGACATGAAAAACTGTTTTTT.

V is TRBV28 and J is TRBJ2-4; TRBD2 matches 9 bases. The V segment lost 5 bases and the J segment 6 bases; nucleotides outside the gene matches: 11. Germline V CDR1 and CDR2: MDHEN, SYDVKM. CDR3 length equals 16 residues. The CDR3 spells CASSPARTSVRNIQYF. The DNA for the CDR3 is TGTGCCAGCAGTCCAGCCCGGACTAGCGTGAGAAACATTCAGTACTTC.

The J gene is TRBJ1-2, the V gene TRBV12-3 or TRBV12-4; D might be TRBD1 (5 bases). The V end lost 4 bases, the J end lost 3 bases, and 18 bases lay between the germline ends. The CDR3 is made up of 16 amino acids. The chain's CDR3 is CASSYSGGGPHYGYTF. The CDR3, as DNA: TGTGCCAGCAGTTACAGTGGGGGTGGGCCCCACTATGGCTACACCTTC.

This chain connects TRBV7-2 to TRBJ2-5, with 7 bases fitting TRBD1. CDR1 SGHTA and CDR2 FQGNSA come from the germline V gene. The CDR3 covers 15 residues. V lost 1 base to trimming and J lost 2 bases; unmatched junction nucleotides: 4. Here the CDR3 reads CASSLVDRAQETQYF. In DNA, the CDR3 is TGTGCCAGCAGCTTAGTAGACAGGGCTCAAGAGACCCAGTACTTC.

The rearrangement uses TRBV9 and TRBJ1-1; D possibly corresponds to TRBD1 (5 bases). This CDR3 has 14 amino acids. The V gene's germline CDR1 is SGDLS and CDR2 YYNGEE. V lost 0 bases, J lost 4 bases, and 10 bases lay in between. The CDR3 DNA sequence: TGTGCCAGCAGCGTAGACGGGGGGTTCACTGAAGCTTTCTTT. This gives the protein CASSVDGGFTEAFF.

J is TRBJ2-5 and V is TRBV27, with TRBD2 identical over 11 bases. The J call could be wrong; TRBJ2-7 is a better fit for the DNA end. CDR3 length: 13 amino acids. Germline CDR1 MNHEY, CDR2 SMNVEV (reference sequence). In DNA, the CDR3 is TGTGCCAGCATTCCTAGCGGGGGGTACGAGCAGTACTTC. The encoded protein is CASIPSGGYEQYF.

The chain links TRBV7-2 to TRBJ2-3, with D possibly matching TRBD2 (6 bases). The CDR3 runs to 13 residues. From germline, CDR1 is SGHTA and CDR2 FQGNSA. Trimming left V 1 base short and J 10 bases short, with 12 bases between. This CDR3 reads CASSLGEVGPQYF. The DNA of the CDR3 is TGTGCCAGCAGCTTAGGGGAGGTGGGCCCGCAGTATTTT.

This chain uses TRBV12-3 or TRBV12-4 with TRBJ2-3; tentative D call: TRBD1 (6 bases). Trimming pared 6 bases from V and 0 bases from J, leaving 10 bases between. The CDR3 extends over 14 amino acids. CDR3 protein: CASSTGHSTDTQYF. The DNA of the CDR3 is TGTGCCAGCAGCACGGGACATAGCACAGATACGCAGTATTTT.

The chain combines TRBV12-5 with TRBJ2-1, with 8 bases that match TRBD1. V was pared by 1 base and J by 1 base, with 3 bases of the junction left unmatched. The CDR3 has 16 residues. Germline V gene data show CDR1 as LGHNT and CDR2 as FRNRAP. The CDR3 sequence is CASGLGTGKSYNEQFF. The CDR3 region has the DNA TGTGCTAGTGGTTTGGGGACAGGGAAATCCTACAATGAGCAGTTCTTC.

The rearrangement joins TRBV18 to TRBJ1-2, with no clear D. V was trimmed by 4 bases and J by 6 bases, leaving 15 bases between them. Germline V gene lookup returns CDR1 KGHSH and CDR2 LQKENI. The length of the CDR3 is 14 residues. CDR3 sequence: CASSRGDGLNGYTF. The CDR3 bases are TGTGCCAGCTCACGCGGAGACGGCCTTAATGGCTACACCTTC.